The present TCR beta chain was sequenced within a study of cytomegalovirus exposure and HLA in healthy donors. PCR employed 60 Vbeta and 13 Jbeta primers. The assay was immunoSEQ multiplex PCR, and TCRdb's table has in-frame clones only and misses some. This repertoire shows about 190,000 clones, over 70% found once; its top ten account for 1.6%. The length of the CDR3 is 15 residues. CDR1 is SGHNT and CDR2 is YYREEE in the germline V gene (reference sequence). The V end lost 4 bases, the J end lost 2 bases, and 15 bases lay between the germline ends. V gene TRBV5-4 combines with J gene TRBJ2-5; perhaps TRBD1 as D (6 bases). The specimen sequenced was PBMCs. This receptor was obtained from a woman younger than 35 in good health and CMV-seronegative. For the CDR3, the DNA is TGTGCCAGCAGCGGGGGCGGTCGGAGGCAAGAGACCCAGTACTTC. This translates into CASSGGGRRQETQYF.